These 3 T cell receptor beta chains came from one sample sequenced in a study of blood T cell repertoires in COVID-19. TCRdb keeps only in-frame clones here, not all; method: immunoSEQ multiplex PCR. The data hold around 97,000 clones, with around four fifths observed a single time. Sequenced input: peripheral blood. Every receptor here comes from a man aged 65 to 79 with acute or convalescent COVID-19.

The chain couples TRBV29-1 to TRBJ1-3; TRBD1 matches at 7 bases. The germline CDR1 and CDR2 sequences are SQVTM and ANQGSEA. Unmatched junction bases numbered 5, after V lost 7 bases and J lost 2 bases. The CDR3 length is 13 residues. CDR3 in DNA: TGCAGCGCCGAGACAGGGCCTGGAAACACCATATATTTT. This codes for CSAETGPGNTIYF.

V usage is TRBV19 and J usage is TRBJ1-2; TRBD1 matches 10 bases. CDR3 length equals 17 residues. V was pared by 5 bases and J by 5 bases, with 14 bases of the junction left unmatched. Germline-derived CDR1 and CDR2 are LNHDA and SQIVND (reference sequence). CDR3 residues: CASSGPGTGVLLYGYTF. The DNA for the CDR3 is TGTGCCAGTAGTGGCCCCGGGACAGGGGTTCTTTTATATGGCTACACCTTC. Full variable domain (remainder filled in from reference TRBV19 and TRBJ1-2): DGGITQSPKYLFRKEGQNVTLSCEQNLNHDAMYWYRQDPGQGLRLIYYSQIVNDFQKGDIAEGYSVSREKKESFPLTVTSAQKNPTAFYLCASSGPGTGVLLYGYTFGSGTRLTVV.

The CDR3 is CASTLGAVNTEAFF. The CDR3 bases are TGTGCCAGTACCCTGGGGGCAGTGAACACTGAAGCTTTCTTT. The V and J genes are TRBV19 and TRBJ1-1; possibly TRBD1 for D (6 bases). V was trimmed by 7 bases and J by 0 bases, leaving 12 bases between them. Germline loops: CDR1 LNHDA, CDR2 SQIVND (reference sequence). The CDR3 is 14 residues long.